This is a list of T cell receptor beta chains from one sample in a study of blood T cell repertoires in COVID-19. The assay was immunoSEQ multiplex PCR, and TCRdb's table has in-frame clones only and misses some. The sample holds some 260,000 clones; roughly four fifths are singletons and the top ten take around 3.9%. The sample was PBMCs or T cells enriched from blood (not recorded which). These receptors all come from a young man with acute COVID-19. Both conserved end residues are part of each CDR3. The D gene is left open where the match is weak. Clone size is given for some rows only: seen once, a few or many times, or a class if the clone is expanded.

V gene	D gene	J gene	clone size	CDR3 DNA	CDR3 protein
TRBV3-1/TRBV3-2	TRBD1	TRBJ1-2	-	TGTGCCAGCAGCCCCCGGGACAGGGAAAACTATGGCTACACCTTC	CASSPRDRENYGYTF
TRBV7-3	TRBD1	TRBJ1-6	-	TGTGCCAGCAGCTTGGGACAGGGTTTTGGTTCACCCCTCCACTTT	CASSLGQGFGSPLHF
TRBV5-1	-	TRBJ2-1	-	TGTGCCAGCAGCGTTGGGTCGGACAGTCTCAATGAGCAGTTCTTC	CASSVGSDSLNEQFF
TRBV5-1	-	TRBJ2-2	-	TGCGCCAGCAGCCCTCAACCCGGGACACAGAACACCGGGGAGCTGTTTTTT	CASSPQPGTQNTGELFF
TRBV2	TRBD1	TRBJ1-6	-	TGTGCCAGCAGACTACAGGGGGTTAATTCACCCCTCCACTTT	CASRLQGVNSPLHF
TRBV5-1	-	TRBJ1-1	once	TGCGCCAGCAGCCCGGACACCAGGATGAACACTGAAGCTTTCTTT	CASSPDTRMNTEAFF
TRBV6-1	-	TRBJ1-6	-	TGTGCCAGCAGTGAACTTGGCTCACCCCTCCACTTT	CASSELGSPLHF
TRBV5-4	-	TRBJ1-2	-	TGTGCCACCGGGGCGGGGGGCGCTTATCTAGATGGCTACACCTTC	CATGAGGAYLDGYTF
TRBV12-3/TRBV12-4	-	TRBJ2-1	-	TGTGCCAGCGCTATACGACTAGGACATGAGCAGTTCTTC	CASAIRLGHEQFF
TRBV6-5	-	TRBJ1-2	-	TGTGCCAGCAGTCGGGACCTCTCGGACTACTACACCTTC	CASSRDLSDYYTF
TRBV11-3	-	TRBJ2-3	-	TGTGCCAGCAGCCCCACCGGTCCCTCAGGAGATACGCAGTATTTT	CASSPTGPSGDTQYF
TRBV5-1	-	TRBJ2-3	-	TGTGCCAGCAGCTTGGATGACACTAGCACAGATACGCAGTATTTT	CASSLDDTSTDTQYF
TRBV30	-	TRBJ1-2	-	TGTGCCTGGAGGGTCGGGGTGTGTAACTATGGCTACACCTTC	CAWRVGVCNYGYTF
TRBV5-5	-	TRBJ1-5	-	TGTGCCAGCAGCTTAATAGGTGGAGATAGCAATCAGCCCCAGCATTTT	CASSLIGGDSNQPQHF
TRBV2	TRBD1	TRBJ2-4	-	TGTGCCAGCCGCCGGACAGGGGTAACCAAAAACATTCAGTACTTC	CASRRTGVTKNIQYF
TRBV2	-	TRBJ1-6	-	TGTGCCAGCAGTGCGGACAGTGGGACCCTCCACTTT	CASSADSGTLHF
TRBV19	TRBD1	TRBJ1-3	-	TGTGCCAGCCGGGACAGGGGGACAAACACCATATATTTT	CASRDRGTNTIYF
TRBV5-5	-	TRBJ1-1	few	TGTGCCAGCAGCTTATGGACAAGTACGAACACTGAAGCTTTCTTT	CASSLWTSTNTEAFF
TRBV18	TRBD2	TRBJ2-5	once	TGTGCCAGCTCACCACTTTCCGGGGGGATCGAGACCCAGTACTTC	CASSPLSGGIETQYF
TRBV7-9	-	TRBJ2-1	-	TGTGCCAGCAGCTTAGGTAGCCCTTTCCGAGATGAGCAGTTCTTC	CASSLGSPFRDEQFF
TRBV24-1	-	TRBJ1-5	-	TGTGCCACCAGTGATGGGGACACAAGCAATCAGCCCCAGCATTTT	CATSDGDTSNQPQHF
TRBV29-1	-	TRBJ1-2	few	TGCAGCGTTGATACGGGAGGCGGAGGTCATGGCTACACCTTC	CSVDTGGGGHGYTF
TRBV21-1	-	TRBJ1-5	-	TGTGCCAGCAGCAAAGACTCCCCCAGACAGGGGGCGTATCGCAATCAGCCCCAGCATTTT	CASSKDSPRQGAYRNQPQHF
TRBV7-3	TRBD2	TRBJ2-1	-	TGTGCCAGCAGCAAAAGCGGGAGGGGTAATGAGCAGTTCTTC	CASSKSGRGNEQFF
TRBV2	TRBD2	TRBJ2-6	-	TGTGCCAGCACCTGGACTAGCGGACTTGGGGCCAACGTCCTGACTTTC	CASTWTSGLGANVLTF
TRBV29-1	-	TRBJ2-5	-	TGCAGCGTTGGGGACAACCAAGAGACCCAGTACTTC	CSVGDNQETQYF
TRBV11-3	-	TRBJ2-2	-	TGTGCCAGCAGCTTACCACCCTTAGCTGGGGGCGACACCGGGGAGCTGTTTTTT	CASSLPPLAGGDTGELFF
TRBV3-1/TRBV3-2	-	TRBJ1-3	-	TGTGCCAGCAGCCAATACCCAGGGGCCTCTGGAAACACCATATATTTT	CASSQYPGASGNTIYF
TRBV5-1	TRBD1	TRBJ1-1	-	TGTGCCAGCAGCCCCGGACAGGCTGGATTGGGCACTGAAGCTTTCTTT	CASSPGQAGLGTEAFF
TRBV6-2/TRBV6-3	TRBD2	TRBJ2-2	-	TGTGCCAGCAGTTACCGAGCGGGGACCGGGGAGCTGTTTTTT	CASSYRAGTGELFF
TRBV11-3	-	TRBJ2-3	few	TGTGCCAGCAGCTTAGTAACAATAACAGATACGCAGTATTTT	CASSLVTITDTQYF
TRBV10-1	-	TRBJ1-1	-	TGCGCCAGCAGTGAGGGGGGGGCCGCTGAAGCTTTCTTT	CASSEGGAAEAFF
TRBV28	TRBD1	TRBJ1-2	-	TGTGCCAGCAGGACCGGGACAGGGAACTATGGCTACACCTTC	CASRTGTGNYGYTF
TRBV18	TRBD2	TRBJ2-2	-	TGTGCCAGCTCAGGACTAGCGGGATTTCCGCCCGGGGAGCTGTTTTTT	CASSGLAGFPPGELFF
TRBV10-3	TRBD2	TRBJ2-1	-	TGTGCCATCGGCAAACTAGCGGGAGGTATGTACAATGAGCAGTTCTTC	CAIGKLAGGMYNEQFF
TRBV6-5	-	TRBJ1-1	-	TGTGCCAGCAGTACTGGAGACAGATACACTGAAGCTTTCTTT	CASSTGDRYTEAFF
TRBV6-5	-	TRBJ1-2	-	TGTGCCAGCAGTTACGCGACAGAGGACTATGGCTACACCTTC	CASSYATEDYGYTF
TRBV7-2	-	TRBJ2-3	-	TGTGCCAGCAGGCTGACAAGAAGCACAGATACGCAGTATTTT	CASRLTRSTDTQYF
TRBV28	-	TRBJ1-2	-	TGTGCCAGCAGCTTGACGGCCCAGGGCTATGGCTACACCTTC	CASSLTAQGYGYTF
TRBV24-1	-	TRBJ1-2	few	TGTGCCACCAGTGATCCGCGGCGCTACTATGGCTACACCTTC	CATSDPRRYYGYTF
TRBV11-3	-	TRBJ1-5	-	TGTGCCAGCAGCTTAGGCACTAATCAGCCCCAGCATTTT	CASSLGTNQPQHF
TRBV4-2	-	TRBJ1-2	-	TGTGCCAGCAGCCAGGTGGGGGGAGGAGACTATGGCTACACCTTC	CASSQVGGGDYGYTF
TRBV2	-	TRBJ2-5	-	TGTGCCAGCAGGGTTCAGGGAAGGGAGACCCAGTACTTC	CASRVQGRETQYF